This T cell receptor (beta chain) was captured in a study of low-dose radiotherapy and immunotherapy resistance in tumors. Study summary: Participants in Cohort 1 were administered 0.5 Gy per fraction at 2-week intervals, to a cumulative dose of 6.5 Gy. The schedule for Cohort 2 used 1 Gy per fraction every two weeks, which added up to 13 Gy over 26 weeks. On an every-two-weeks schedule, patients received intravenous nivolumab 240 mg, along with ipilimumab 1 mg/kg every six weeks.

Primers targeting TRAV and TRBV primed first-strand cDNA, covering alpha and beta chains. Both a constant-region primer and a V-primer adapter served to amplify TCRs across 20 PCR cycles. In vitro transcription served to amplify the mRNA that had been isolated. TCRdb re-called the reads with MiXCR, one entry per CDR3 protein. In the table there are roughly 13,000 distinct CDR3 sequences, less than 65% of which are singletons. The CDR3 consists of 13 residues. V dropped 7 bases and J dropped 7 bases, with 14 bases sitting between them. The germline V gene has CDR1 DFQATT and CDR2 SNEGSKA (reference sequence).

The chain recombines TRBV20-1 with TRBJ1-6, with D uncertain. The clonotype comes from a human donor with advanced metastatic prostate, ovarian, gallbladder or colorectal cancer (not recorded which). This table probably holds off-target reads from a library built for another chain. In DNA, the CDR3 is TGCAGTGTGGCGGAAACCAAAAATTCACCCCTCCACTTT. It translates to CSVAETKNSPLHF.